This T cell receptor (beta chain) was retrieved from a study of control samples from healthy donors and cancer patients. Germline CDR1 and CDR2: SGHDT and YYEEEE. There are 15 residues in the CDR3. Trimming stripped 3 bases from V and 3 bases from J, with 13 bases between. Sequencing used immunoSEQ multiplex PCR; TCRdb keeps in-frame clones, though not all of them. The data show some 130,000 clones, roughly 90% seen once. Sequencing input: blood. The sequence was obtained from a woman aged 50 to 60 in good health. The V and J genes are TRBV5-6 and TRBJ2-1; the D gene could be TRBD1 or TRBD2 (6 bases each). The CDR3 DNA reads as TGTGCCAGCAGCTCACTAGGGGGGATCTACAATGAGCAGTTCTTC. Its translation is CASSSLGGIYNEQFF.